This T cell receptor beta chain was captured in a study of OX40 agonist ivuxolimab in advanced cancers. The wider study: Patients in the trial were receiving intravenous ivuxolimab every 2 weeks, at doses of 0.01 to 10 mg/kg. Cancers in dose escalation were hepatocellular, melanoma, renal cell and head and neck. The eligibility criteria allowed prior anti-PD-1, anti-PD-L1 or anti-CTLA-4 therapy, and 40% had some. Study-wide results and limits: More expanded clones were seen, on average, in CD8+ T cells than in CD4+.

Points on this clone: The antigen is unknown.

Sequencing used immunoSEQ multiplex PCR; TCRdb keeps in-frame clones, though not all of them. The table shows tens of thousands of clones, with roughly 85% occurring only once. Germline assignment: CDR1 SGHDN and CDR2 FVKESK. This CDR3 has 16 residues. Trimming stripped 5 bases from V and 3 bases from J, with 20 bases between. The sequence derives from an adult with an advanced solid tumor such as melanoma, head and neck, liver or kidney cancer. The rearrangement joins TRBV14 to TRBJ2-7, with D tentatively TRBD1 (6 bases). Sequencing used CD4+ or CD8+ T cells sorted from blood, obtained in a trial of the OX40 agonist ivuxolimab. The CDR3 is CASSLGQWLGSYEQYF. The CDR3 coding sequence is TGTGCCAGCAGCTTAGGACAGTGGTTGGGAAGCTACGAGCAGTACTTC.